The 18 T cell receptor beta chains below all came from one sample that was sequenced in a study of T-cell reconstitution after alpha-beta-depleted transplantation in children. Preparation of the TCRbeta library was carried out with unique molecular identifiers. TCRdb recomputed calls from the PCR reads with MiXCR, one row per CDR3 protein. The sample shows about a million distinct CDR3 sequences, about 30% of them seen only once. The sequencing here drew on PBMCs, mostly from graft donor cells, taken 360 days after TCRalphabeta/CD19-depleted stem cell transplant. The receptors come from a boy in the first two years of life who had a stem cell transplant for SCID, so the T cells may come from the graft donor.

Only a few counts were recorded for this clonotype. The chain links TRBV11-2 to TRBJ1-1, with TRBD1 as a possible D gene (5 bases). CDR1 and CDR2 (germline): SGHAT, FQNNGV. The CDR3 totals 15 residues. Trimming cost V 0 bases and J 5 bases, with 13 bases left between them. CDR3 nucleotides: TGTGCCAGCAGCTTAGATACGGGGCGCCGGACTGAAGCTTTCTTT. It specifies CASSLDTGRRTEAFF.

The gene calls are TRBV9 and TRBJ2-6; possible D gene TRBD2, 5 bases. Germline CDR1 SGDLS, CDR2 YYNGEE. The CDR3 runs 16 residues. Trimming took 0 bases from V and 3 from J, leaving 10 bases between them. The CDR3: CASSVAGYFGANVLTF. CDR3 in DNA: TGTGCCAGCAGCGTAGCGGGGTACTTTGGGGCCAACGTCCTGACTTTC. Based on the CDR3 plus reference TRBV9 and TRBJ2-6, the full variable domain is DSGVTQTPKHLITATGQRVTLRCSPRSGDLSVYWYQQSLDQGLQFLIQYYNGEERAKGNILERFSAQQFPDLHSELNLSSLELGDSALYFCASSVAGYFGANVLTFGAGSRLTVL.

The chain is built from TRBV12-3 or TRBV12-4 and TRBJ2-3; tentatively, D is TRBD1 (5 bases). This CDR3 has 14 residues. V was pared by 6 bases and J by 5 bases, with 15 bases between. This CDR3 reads CASSPRLGVDTQYF. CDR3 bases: TGTGCCAGCAGCCCTCGCTTAGGGGTAGATACGCAGTATTTT.

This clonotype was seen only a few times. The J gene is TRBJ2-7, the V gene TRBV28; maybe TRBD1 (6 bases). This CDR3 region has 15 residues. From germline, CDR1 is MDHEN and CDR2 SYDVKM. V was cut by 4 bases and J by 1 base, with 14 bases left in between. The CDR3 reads CASSSRDTTSYEQYF. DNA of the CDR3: TGTGCCAGCAGTTCCCGGGACACAACTTCCTACGAGCAGTACTTC.

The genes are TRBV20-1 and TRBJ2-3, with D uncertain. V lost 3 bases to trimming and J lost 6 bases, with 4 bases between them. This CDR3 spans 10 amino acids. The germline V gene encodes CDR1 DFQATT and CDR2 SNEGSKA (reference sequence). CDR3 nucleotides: TGCAGTGCTAGTCAGGATACGCAGTATTTT. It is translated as CSASQDTQYF.

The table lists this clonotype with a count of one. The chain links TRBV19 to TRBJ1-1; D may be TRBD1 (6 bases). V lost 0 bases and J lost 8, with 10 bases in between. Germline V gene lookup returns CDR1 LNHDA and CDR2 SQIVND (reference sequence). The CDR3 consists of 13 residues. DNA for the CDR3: TGTGCCAGTAGTATAGATGACAGGATGGAAGCTTTCTTT. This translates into CASSIDDRMEAFF. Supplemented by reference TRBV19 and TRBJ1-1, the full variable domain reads DGGITQSPKYLFRKEGQNVTLSCEQNLNHDAMYWYRQDPGQGLRLIYYSQIVNDFQKGDIAEGYSVSREKKESFPLTVTSAQKNPTAFYLCASSIDDRMEAFFGQGTRLTVV.

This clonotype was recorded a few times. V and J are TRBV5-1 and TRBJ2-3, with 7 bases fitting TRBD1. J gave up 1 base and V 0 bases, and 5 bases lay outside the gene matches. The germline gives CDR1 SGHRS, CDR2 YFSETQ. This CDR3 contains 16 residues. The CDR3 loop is CASSLGHRGGTDTQYF. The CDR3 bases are TGCGCCAGCAGCTTGGGACACAGGGGAGGCACAGATACGCAGTATTTT.

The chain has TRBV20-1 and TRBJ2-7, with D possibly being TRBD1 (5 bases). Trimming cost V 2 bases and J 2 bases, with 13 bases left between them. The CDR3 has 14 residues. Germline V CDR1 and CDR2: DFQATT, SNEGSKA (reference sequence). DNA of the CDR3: TGCAGTGCTAGACCCAGGGTATGGGCCTACGAGCAGTACTTC. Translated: CSARPRVWAYEQYF.

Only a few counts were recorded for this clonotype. The CDR3 loop is CASSLHRSDGYTF. DNA of the CDR3: TGCGCCAGCAGCTTGCACCGCTCGGATGGCTACACCTTC. This chain joins TRBV5-1 and TRBJ1-2; D is uncertain. V dropped 1 base and J dropped 6 bases, with 10 bases sitting between them. The CDR3 runs to 13 residues. The V gene's germline CDR1 is SGHRS and CDR2 YFSETQ.

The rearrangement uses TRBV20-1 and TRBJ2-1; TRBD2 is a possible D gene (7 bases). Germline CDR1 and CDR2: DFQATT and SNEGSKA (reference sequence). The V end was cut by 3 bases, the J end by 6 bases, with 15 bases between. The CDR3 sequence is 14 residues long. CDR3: CSASGGRLGNEQFF. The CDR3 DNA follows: TGCAGTGCTAGCGGGGGGCGTCTAGGCAATGAGCAGTTCTTC.

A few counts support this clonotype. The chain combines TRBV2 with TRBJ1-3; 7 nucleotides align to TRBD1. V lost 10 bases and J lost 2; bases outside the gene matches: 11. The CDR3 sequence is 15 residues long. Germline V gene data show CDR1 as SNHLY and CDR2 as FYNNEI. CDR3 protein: CATRPDRVTGNTIYF. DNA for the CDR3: TGTGCCACCAGACCCGACAGGGTAACTGGAAACACCATATATTTT.

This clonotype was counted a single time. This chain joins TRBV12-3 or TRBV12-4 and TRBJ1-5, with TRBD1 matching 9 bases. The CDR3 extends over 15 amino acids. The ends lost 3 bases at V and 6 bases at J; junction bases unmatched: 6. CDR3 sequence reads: CASSFPGQGSQPQHF. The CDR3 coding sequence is TGTGCCAGCAGTTTTCCGGGACAGGGCAGTCAGCCCCAGCATTTT.

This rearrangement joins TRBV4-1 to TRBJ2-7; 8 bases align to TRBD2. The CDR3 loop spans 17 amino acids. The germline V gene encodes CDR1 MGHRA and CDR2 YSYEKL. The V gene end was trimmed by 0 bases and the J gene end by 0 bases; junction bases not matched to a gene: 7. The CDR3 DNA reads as TGCGCCAGCAGCCAAGACCATCCGGGGGGGGCCTCCTACGAGCAGTACTTC. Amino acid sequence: CASSQDHPGGASYEQYF.

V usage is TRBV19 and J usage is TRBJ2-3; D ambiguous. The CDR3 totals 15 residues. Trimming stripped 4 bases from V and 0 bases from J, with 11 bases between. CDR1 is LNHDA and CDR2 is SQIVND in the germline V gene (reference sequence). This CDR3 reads CASSTHLWSTDTQYF. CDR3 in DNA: TGTGCCAGTAGTACCCACCTGTGGAGCACAGATACGCAGTATTTT.

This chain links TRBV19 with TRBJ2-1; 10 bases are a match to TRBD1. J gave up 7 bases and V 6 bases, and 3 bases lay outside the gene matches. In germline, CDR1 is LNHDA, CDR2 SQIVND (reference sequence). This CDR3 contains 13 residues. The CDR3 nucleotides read TGTGCCAGTAGATGGGACAGGGGTAATGAGCAGTTCTTC. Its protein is CASRWDRGNEQFF.

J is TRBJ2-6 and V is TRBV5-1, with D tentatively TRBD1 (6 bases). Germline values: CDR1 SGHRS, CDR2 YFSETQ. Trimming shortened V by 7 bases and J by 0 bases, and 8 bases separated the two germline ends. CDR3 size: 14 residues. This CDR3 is CASEQGSGANVLTF. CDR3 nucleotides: TGCGCCAGCGAACAGGGCTCTGGGGCCAACGTCCTGACTTTC. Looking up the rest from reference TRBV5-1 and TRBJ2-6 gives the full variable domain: KAGVTQTPRYLIKTRGQQVTLSCSPISGHRSVSWYQQTPGQGLQFLFEYFSETQRNKGNFPGRFSGRQFSNSRSEMNVSTLELGDSALYLCASEQGSGANVLTFGAGSRLTVL.

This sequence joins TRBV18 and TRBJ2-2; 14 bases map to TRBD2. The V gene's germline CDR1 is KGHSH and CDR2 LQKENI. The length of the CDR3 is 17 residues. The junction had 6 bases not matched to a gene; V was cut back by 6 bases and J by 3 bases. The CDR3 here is CASSGTSGGPDTGELFF. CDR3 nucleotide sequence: TGTGCCAGCTCCGGGACTAGCGGGGGACCCGACACCGGGGAGCTGTTTTTT. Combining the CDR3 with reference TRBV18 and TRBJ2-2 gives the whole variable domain NAGVMQNPRHLVRRRGQEARLRCSPMKGHSHVYWYRQLPEEGLKFMVYLQKENIIDESGMPKERFSAEFPKEGPSILRIQQVVRGDSAAYFCASSGTSGGPDTGELFFGEGSRLTVL.

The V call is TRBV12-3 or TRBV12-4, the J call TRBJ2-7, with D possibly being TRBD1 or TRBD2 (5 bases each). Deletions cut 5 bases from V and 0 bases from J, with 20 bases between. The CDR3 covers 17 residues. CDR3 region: CASSRGGSSLLSYEQYF. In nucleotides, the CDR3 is TGTGCCAGCAGTCGGGGCGGGTCTTCCCTGCTCTCCTACGAGCAGTACTTC.